These 6 T cell receptor beta chains were all obtained from the same sample, sequenced in a study of T cells in Graves' hyperthyroidism and ophthalmopathy. TCR beta CDR3 regions were amplified from RNA transcripts. Carried out on the TCR CDR3, a first-round RT-PCR used the HTBI primer set. From the multiplex PCR reads, TCRdb called clonotypes with MiXCR, one entry per CDR3 protein. The sample yields nearly 600,000 distinct CDR3 sequences, approximately 13% seen once. Sequenced: blood. These receptors all come from a woman aged 25 to 39 with Graves' hyperthyroidism that later progressed to Graves' ophthalmopathy.

This clonotype was recorded only once. One end of the junction fails to match germline, which may point to a read error. The chain uses TRBV19 and TRBJ1-5; D ambiguous. The CDR3 extends over 14 amino acids. Germline lookup yields CDR1 LNHDA and CDR2 SQIVND (reference sequence). This CDR3 is CASMDLYSNQHQHF. The DNA of the CDR3 is TGTGCCAGTATGGACCTATATAGCAATCAGCACCAGCATTTT.

This clonotype turned up a few times. The chain carries TRBV13 and TRBJ2-2, with unresolved D. V dropped 1 base and J dropped 4 bases, with 10 bases sitting between them. This CDR3 contains 15 residues. Germline CDR1 is PRHDT and CDR2 is FYEKMQ (reference sequence). The DNA for the CDR3 is TGTGCCAGCAGCTTAGAAGGGCGAGGCACCGGGGAGCTGTTTTTT. Translation gives CASSLEGRGTGELFF.

This rearrangement joins TRBV6-1 to TRBJ2-1; 14 bases map to TRBD2. Germline CDR1 is MNHNS and CDR2 is SASEGT. The length of the CDR3 is 15 residues. After removal of 6 bases from V and 12 bases from J, the junction contained 10 bases not matched to a gene. The CDR3 here is CASSRPGLAGDRQFF. The DNA of the CDR3 is TGTGCCAGCAGCAGACCGGGACTAGCGGGAGATCGGCAGTTCTTC.

This clonotype was observed at least ten times. V is TRBV7-3 and J is TRBJ2-3, with TRBD2 identical over 10 bases. The CDR3 spans 16 residues. V lost 5 bases and J lost 0; bases outside the gene matches: 5. Germline loops: CDR1 SGHTA, CDR2 FQGTGA. The CDR3 sequence is CASSRTSGTSTDTQYF. In nucleotides, the CDR3 is TGTGCCAGCAGCCGGACTAGCGGAACTAGCACAGATACGCAGTATTTT.

In its sample, this clonotype was seen many times. The chain is built from TRBV19 and TRBJ1-1; TRBD1 aligns across 7 bases. From germline, CDR1 is LNHDA and CDR2 SQIVND (reference sequence). Trimming cost V 6 bases and J 6 bases; bases outside gene matches: 10. The CDR3 spans 14 residues. The CDR3 sequence is CASSLMEGAPEAFF. CDR3 in DNA: TGTGCCAGTAGCCTAATGGAGGGGGCCCCTGAAGCTTTCTTT.

This clonotype was recorded a few times. This chain uses TRBV6-1 with TRBJ1-5, with 9 bases fitting TRBD1. This CDR3 has 16 residues. Germline V lookup: CDR1 MNHNS, CDR2 SASEGT. V shed 6 bases, J shed 1 base, and the junction held 7 bases outside the gene matches. CDR3 nucleotides: TGTGCCAGCAGCCGGGGACAGGGAGAGAGCAATCAGCCCCAGCATTTT. It encodes CASSRGQGESNQPQHF.